These 4 T cell receptor beta chains originate from one sample sequenced in a study of regulatory T cells in long-lasting Graves disease. Time point reported: persistent/refractory GD, antithyroid drugs over 5 years with positive TRAb. Preparation of the TCR library used RNA extracted from PBMCs. Researchers made TCR beta libraries by using iRepertoire HTBI primers and running Arm-PCR on CDR3 regions. TCRdb redid the calling of the multiplex PCR reads with MiXCR, one entry per CDR3 protein. Found here are 500,000 to 700,000 distinct CDR3 sequences, 30% of them singletons; the top ten hold roughly 41%. This specimen was peripheral blood mononuclear cells (PBMCs), taken when the disease was refractory, from a patient treated with antithyroid drugs. The receptors stem from a female donor with Graves disease.

This clonotype was found a few times. This chain links TRBV10-2 with TRBJ1-1; D not certain. This CDR3 has 15 residues. V was cut by 3 bases and J by 1 base, with 12 bases left in between. In germline, CDR1 is WSHSY, CDR2 SAAADI. CDR3 bases: TGCGCCAGCAGTGACTTTACCTTGGGGAACACTGAAGCTTTCTTT. Protein product: CASSDFTLGNTEAFF.

This chain joins TRBV5-1 and TRBJ1-3, with D unresolved. Germline CDR1 reads SGHRS; CDR2 reads YFSETQ. V was clipped by 0 bases and J by 0 bases, with 10 bases between them. The CDR3 runs 16 residues. The chain's CDR3 is CASSLAGRDSGNTIYF. The CDR3 coding sequence is TGCGCCAGCAGCTTGGCCGGCCGCGACTCTGGAAACACCATATATTTT.

At least ten counts were recorded for this clonotype. This sequence joins TRBV20-1 and TRBJ2-5; the match to TRBD2 covers 10 bases. Germline V lookup: CDR1 DFQATT, CDR2 SNEGSKA (reference sequence). This CDR3 spans 17 amino acids. After removal of 6 bases from V and 0 bases from J, the junction contained 13 bases not matched to a gene. The CDR3 region is CSAALAGKGEYQETQYF. The CDR3 DNA is TGCAGTGCCGCACTAGCGGGGAAAGGGGAGTACCAAGAGACCCAGTACTTC.

The CDR3 nucleotides read TGTGCCAGCAGTGAAGTCAGGGGGCTAAGCAATCAGCCCCAGCATTTT. Protein sequence: CASSEVRGLSNQPQHF. The chain is built from TRBV6-1 and TRBJ1-5; TRBD1 agrees at 8 bases. The J segment lost 1 base and the V segment lost 1 base, leaving 3 bases of the junction unmatched. The CDR3 is 16 residues long. Germline CDR1 is MNHNS and CDR2 is SASEGT.